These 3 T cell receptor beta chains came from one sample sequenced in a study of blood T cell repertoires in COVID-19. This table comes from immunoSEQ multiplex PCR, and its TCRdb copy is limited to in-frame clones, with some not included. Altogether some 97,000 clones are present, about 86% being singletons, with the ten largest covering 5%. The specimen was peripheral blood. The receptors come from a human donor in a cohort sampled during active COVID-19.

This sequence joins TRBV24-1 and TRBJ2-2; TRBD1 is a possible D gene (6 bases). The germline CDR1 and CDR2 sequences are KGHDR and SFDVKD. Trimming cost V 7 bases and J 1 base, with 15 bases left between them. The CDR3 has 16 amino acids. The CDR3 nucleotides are TGTGCCACCAGCCCGGGCAGGGGCTTGAACACCGGGGAGCTGTTTTTT. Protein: CATSPGRGLNTGELFF.

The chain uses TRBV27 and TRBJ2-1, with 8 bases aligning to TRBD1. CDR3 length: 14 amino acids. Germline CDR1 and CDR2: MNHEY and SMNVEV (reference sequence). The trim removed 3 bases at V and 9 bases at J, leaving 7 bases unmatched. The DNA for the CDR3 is TGTGCCAGCAGTTTGGTACAGGGGGTAGGTGAGCAGTTCTTC. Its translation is CASSLVQGVGEQFF.

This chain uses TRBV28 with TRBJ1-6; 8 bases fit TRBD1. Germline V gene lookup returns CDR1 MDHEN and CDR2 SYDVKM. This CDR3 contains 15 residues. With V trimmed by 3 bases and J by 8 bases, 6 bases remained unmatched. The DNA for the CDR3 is TGTGCCAGCAGTTTGACAGGGGATCGTTATTCACCCCTCCACTTT. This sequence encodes CASSLTGDRYSPLHF.